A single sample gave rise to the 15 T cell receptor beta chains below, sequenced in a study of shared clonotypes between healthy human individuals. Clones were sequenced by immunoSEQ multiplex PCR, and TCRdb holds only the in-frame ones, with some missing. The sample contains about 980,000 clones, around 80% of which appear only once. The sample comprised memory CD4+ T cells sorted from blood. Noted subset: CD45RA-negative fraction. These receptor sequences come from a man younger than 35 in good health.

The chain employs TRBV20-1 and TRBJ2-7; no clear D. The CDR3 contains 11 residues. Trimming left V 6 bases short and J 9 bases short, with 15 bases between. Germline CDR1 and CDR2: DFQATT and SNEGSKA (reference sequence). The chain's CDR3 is CSALTQGGQYF. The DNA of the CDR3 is TGCAGTGCCTTGACACAAGGCGGGCAGTACTTC.

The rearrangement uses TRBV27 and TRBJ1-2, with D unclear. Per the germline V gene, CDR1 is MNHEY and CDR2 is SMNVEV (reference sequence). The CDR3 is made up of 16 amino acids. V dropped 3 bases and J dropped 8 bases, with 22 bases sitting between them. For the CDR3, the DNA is TGTGCCAGCAGTTTTGATTTAAGGGAAGGTTCTCACGGCTACACCTTC. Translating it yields CASSFDLREGSHGYTF.

CDR3 DNA: TGCAGCGTTGACGTAGTCTATGGCTACACCTTC. Residues: CSVDVVYGYTF. The chain recombines TRBV29-1 with TRBJ1-2; D not resolved. The V end lost 3 bases, the J end lost 4 bases, and 6 bases lay between the germline ends. Germline-derived CDR1 and CDR2 are SQVTM and ANQGSEA. This CDR3 has 11 amino acids.

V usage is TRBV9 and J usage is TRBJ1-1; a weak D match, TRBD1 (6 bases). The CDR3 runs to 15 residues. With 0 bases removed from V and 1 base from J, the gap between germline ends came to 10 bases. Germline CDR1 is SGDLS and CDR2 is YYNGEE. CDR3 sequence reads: CASSVVGTPNTEAFF. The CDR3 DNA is TGTGCCAGCAGCGTAGTTGGGACACCGAACACTGAAGCTTTCTTT.

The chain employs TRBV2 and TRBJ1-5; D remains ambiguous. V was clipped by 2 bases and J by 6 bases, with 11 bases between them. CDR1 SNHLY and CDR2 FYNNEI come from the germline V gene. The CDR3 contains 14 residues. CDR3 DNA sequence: TGTGCCAGCAGTGAAAGGTTCTTTGGTCAGCCCCAGCATTTT. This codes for CASSERFFGQPQHF.

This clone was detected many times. Here the CDR3 reads CASSQEGQGAQPQHF. The CDR3 DNA follows: TGCGCCAGCAGCCAAGAGGGACAGGGGGCCCAGCCCCAGCATTTT. The rearrangement joins TRBV4-1 to TRBJ1-5, with 12 bases fitting TRBD1. CDR3 length: 15 amino acids. Losses at the gene ends were 0 bases for V and 7 bases for J; bases not matched to a gene: 1. Germline lookup yields CDR1 MGHRA and CDR2 YSYEKL.

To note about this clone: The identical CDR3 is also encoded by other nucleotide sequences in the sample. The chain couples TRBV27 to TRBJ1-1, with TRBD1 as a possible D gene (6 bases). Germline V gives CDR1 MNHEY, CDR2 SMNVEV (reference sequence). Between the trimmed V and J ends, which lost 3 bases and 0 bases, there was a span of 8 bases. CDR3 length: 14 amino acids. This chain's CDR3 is CASSFRGVNTEAFF. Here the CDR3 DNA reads TGTGCCAGCAGTTTCAGGGGTGTGAACACTGAAGCTTTCTTT.

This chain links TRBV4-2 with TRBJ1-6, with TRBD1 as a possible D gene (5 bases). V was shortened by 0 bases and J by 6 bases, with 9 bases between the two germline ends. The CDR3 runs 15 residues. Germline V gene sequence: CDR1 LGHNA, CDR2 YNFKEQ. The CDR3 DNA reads TGTGCCAGCAGCCAAGAAATACAGGTTAATTCACCCCTCCACTTT. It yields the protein CASSQEIQVNSPLHF.

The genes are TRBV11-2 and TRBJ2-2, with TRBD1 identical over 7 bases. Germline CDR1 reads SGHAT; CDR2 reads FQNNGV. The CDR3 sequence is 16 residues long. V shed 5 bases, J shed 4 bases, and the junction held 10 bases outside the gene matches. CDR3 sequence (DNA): TGTGCCAGCAGCCCGGACAGGCCCTTGGGCACCGGGGAGCTGTTTTTT. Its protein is CASSPDRPLGTGELFF. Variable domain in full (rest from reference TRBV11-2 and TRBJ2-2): EAGVAQSPRYKIIEKRQSVAFWCNPISGHATLYWYQQILGQGPKLLIQFQNNGVVDDSQLPKDRFSAERLKGVDSTLKIQPAKLEDSAVYLCASSPDRPLGTGELFFGEGSRLTVL.

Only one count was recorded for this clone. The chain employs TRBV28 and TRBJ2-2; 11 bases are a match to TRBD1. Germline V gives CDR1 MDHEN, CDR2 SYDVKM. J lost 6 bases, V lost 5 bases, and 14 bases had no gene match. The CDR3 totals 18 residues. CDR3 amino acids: CASSTRTGGKVGAGELFF. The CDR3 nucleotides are TGTGCCAGCAGTACCCGGACAGGGGGCAAGGTGGGGGCCGGGGAGCTGTTTTTT.

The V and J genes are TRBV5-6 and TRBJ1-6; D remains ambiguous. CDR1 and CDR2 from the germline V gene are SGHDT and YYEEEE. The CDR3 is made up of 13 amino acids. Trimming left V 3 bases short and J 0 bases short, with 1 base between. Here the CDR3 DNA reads TGTGCCAGCAGCTACTCCTATAATTCACCCCTCCACTTT. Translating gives CASSYSYNSPLHF.

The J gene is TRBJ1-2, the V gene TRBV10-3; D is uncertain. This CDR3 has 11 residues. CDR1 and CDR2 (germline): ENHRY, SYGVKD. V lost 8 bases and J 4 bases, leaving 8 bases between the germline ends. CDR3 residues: CAIGQSYGYTF. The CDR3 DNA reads TGTGCCATCGGGCAGTCCTATGGCTACACCTTC.

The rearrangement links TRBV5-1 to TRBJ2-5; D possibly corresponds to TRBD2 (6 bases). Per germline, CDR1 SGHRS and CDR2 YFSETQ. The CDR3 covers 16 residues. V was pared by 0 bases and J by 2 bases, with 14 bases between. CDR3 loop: CASSLGSRDSQETQYF. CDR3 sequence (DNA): TGCGCCAGCAGCTTGGGGAGCCGGGACTCTCAAGAGACCCAGTACTTC. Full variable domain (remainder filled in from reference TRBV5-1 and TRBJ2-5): KAGVTQTPRYLIKTRGQQVTLSCSPISGHRSVSWYQQTPGQGLQFLFEYFSETQRNKGNFPGRFSGRQFSNSRSEMNVSTLELGDSALYLCASSLGSRDSQETQYFGPGTRLLVL.

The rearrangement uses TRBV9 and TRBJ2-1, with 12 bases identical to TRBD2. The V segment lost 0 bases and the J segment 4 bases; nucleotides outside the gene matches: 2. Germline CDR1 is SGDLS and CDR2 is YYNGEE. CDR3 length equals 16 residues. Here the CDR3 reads CASSVDLAGGYNEQFF. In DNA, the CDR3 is TGTGCCAGCAGCGTAGACCTAGCGGGAGGGTACAATGAGCAGTTCTTC.

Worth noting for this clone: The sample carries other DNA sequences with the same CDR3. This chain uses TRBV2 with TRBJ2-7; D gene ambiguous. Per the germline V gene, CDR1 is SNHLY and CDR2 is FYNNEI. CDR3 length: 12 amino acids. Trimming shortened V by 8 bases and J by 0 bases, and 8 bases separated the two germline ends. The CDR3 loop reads CASSGSSYEQYF. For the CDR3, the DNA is TGTGCCAGCTCTGGGTCCTCCTACGAGCAGTACTTC.